Below are 4 T cell receptor beta chains sequenced from a single sample in a study of OX40 agonist ivuxolimab in advanced cancers. Preparation of the library involved the immunoSEQ multiplex PCR assay. This is the immuneACCESS table as TCRdb keeps it, with only in-frame sequences that have V and J called. A part of the clones is gone; compared with another copy, unresolved V genes explain less than half, and the rest is unexplained. This sample lists around 80,000 clones; approximately 89% were detected once. In total, the top ten clones hold approximately 0.2% of the sample. Material: CD4+ or CD8+ T cells sorted from blood, obtained in a trial of the OX40 agonist ivuxolimab. The receptors shown here come from an adult with an advanced solid tumor such as melanoma, head and neck, liver or kidney cancer.

V gene TRBV23-1 combines with J gene TRBJ1-4; 9 nucleotides line up with TRBD1. TRBV23-1 is placed among ORFs of uncertain function. This CDR3 region has 17 residues. The trim removed 6 bases at V and 14 bases at J, leaving 22 bases unmatched. Written as DNA, the CDR3 is TGCGCCAGCAGGACGTCCGGGACAGGGAAGTTTGATCGGTCCCTGTTTTTT. Its protein is CASRTSGTGKFDRSLFF.

V usage is TRBV11-2 and J usage is TRBJ2-5, with D uncertain. Trimming pared 2 bases from V and 1 base from J, leaving 8 bases between. The CDR3 sequence is 14 residues long. In germline, CDR1 is SGHAT, CDR2 FQNNGV. CDR3 nucleotide sequence: TGTGCCAGCAGCTTAAACCAGCCCCAAGAGACCCAGTACTTC. It specifies CASSLNQPQETQYF.

The chain has TRBV6-6 and TRBJ2-4, with D hard to call. Germline lookup yields CDR1 MNHNY and CDR2 SVGAGI (reference sequence). Trimming stripped 5 bases from V and 8 bases from J, with 16 bases between. This CDR3 is 14 amino acids long. CDR3 protein: CASSRVGVLDIQYF. Written as DNA, the CDR3 is TGTGCCAGCAGTAGAGTTGGGGTATTAGACATTCAGTACTTC.

The chain uses TRBV25-1 and TRBJ1-1; no reliable D call. The CDR3 has 16 residues. Germline loops: CDR1 MGHDK, CDR2 SYGVNS. Trimming cost V 1 base and J 1 base, with 13 bases left between them. CDR3 sequence reads: CASSEFKWAENTEAFF. In nucleotides, the CDR3 is TGTGCCAGCAGTGAATTTAAATGGGCAGAGAACACTGAAGCTTTCTTT.